The 12 T cell receptor beta chains reported below all come from one sample, sequenced in a study of blood T cell repertoires in COVID-19. Clones were sequenced by immunoSEQ multiplex PCR, and TCRdb holds only the in-frame ones, with some missing. The sample yields 160,000 or so clones, over 75% seen once. Sample: PBMCs or T cells enriched from blood (not recorded which). These receptors all come from a woman aged 50 to 60 who had recovered from COVID-19.

The chain employs TRBV6-5 and TRBJ2-7; 11 positions agree with TRBD2. V lost 7 bases to trimming and J lost 3 bases; unmatched junction nucleotides: 2. The CDR3 loop spans 13 amino acids. CDR1 MNHEY and CDR2 SVGAGI come from the germline V gene. The CDR3 spells CASTSGGFYEQYF. The CDR3 nucleotides read TGTGCCAGCACTAGCGGGGGGTTCTACGAGCAGTACTTC.

The chain is built from TRBV7-2 and TRBJ1-2; D unresolved. From germline, CDR1 is SGHTA and CDR2 FQGNSA. Trimming cost V 8 bases and J 2 bases, with 15 bases left between them. CDR3 length: 14 amino acids. CDR3 DNA sequence: TGTGCCAGCCTTTCTACCCCACTGAACTATGGCTACACCTTC. Residues: CASLSTPLNYGYTF. The whole variable domain, remainder taken from reference TRBV7-2 and TRBJ1-2, is GAGVSQSPSNKVTEKGKDVELRCDPISGHTALYWYRQSLGQGLEFLIYFQGNSAPDKSGLPSDRFSAERTGGSVSTLTIQRTQQEDSAVYLCASLSTPLNYGYTFGSGTRLTVV.

Here the CDR3 reads CASSPSGGRGETQYF. The CDR3 DNA sequence: TGTGCCAGCAGTCCTAGCGGGGGGCGGGGTGAGACCCAGTACTTC. The chain carries TRBV3-1 (or the pseudogene TRBV3-2) and TRBJ2-5, with 11 bases fitting TRBD2. V shed 6 bases, J shed 5 bases, and the junction held 8 bases outside the gene matches. The germline V gene encodes CDR1 LGHDT and CDR2 YNNKEL (reference sequence). The CDR3 is 15 residues long.

The chain links TRBV4-1 to TRBJ1-4; D is undetermined. From germline, CDR1 is MGHRA and CDR2 YSYEKL. Trimming cost V 1 base and J 0 bases, with 3 bases left between them. The CDR3 contains 14 residues. CDR3 loop: CASSQAATNEKLFF. The CDR3 DNA is TGCGCCAGCAGCCAAGCAGCAACTAATGAAAAACTGTTTTTT.

As regards this clone: A junction boundary mismatches the germline segment, possibly from a read error. The V call is TRBV10-1, the J call TRBJ2-4, with 7 bases lining up with TRBD1. CDR3 length: 12 amino acids. Germline CDR1 and CDR2: WNHNN and SYGVQD (reference sequence). CDR3 sequence: CASRAPTGKSVF. For the CDR3, the DNA is TGCGCCAGCAGGGCCCCGACAGGGAAGTCGGTCTTC.

The chain employs TRBV5-1 and TRBJ1-1; TRBD1 agrees at 7 bases. With V trimmed by 4 bases and J by 4 bases, 10 bases remained unmatched. From germline, CDR1 is SGHRS and CDR2 YFSETQ. The CDR3 length is 15 residues. The CDR3 sequence: CASSRGTVDGTEAFF. Written as DNA, the CDR3 is TGCGCCAGCAGCCGAGGGACAGTCGATGGCACTGAAGCTTTCTTT.

This chain links TRBV19 with TRBJ2-6; TRBD1 might be the D (6 bases). This CDR3 is built from 20 residues. Germline CDR1 reads LNHDA; CDR2 reads SQIVND (reference sequence). The V end was cut by 3 bases, the J end by 3 bases, with 24 bases between. The CDR3 DNA follows: TGTGCCAGTAGTATTTTGCGCGGTGGGAACAGGGCTTATGGGGCCAACGTCCTGACTTTC. It codes for CASSILRGGNRAYGANVLTF.

This sequence joins TRBV5-4 and TRBJ2-1, with 8 bases fitting TRBD2. V gave up 4 bases and J gave up 7 bases; unmatched junction bases: 7. From germline, CDR1 is SGHNT and CDR2 YYREEE (reference sequence). The CDR3 length is 14 residues. The CDR3 here is CASSTRTGGNEQFF. CDR3 nucleotide sequence: TGTGCCAGCAGCACACGTACGGGGGGGAATGAGCAGTTCTTC.

The V call is TRBV10-3, the J call TRBJ2-3; 11 nucleotides line up with TRBD1. CDR1 and CDR2 (germline): ENHRY, SYGVKD. The V gene end was trimmed by 8 bases and the J gene end by 8 bases; junction bases not matched to a gene: 9. This CDR3 contains 14 residues. CDR3 DNA: TGTGCCATCGGGACAGGGGGGAGTGTGGGTACGCAGTATTTT. Its translation is CAIGTGGSVGTQYF.

This rearrangement joins TRBV7-2 to TRBJ1-5, with a weak D call TRBD1 (5 bases). The germline V gene has CDR1 SGHTA and CDR2 FQGNSA. CDR3 length: 15 amino acids. V dropped 5 bases and J dropped 3 bases, with 14 bases sitting between them. CDR3 coding DNA: TGTGCCAGCAGCATCACAGGTTCTCTCAATCAGCCCCAGCATTTT. Its protein product is CASSITGSLNQPQHF.

The gene calls are TRBV30 and TRBJ2-7, with 7 bases identical to TRBD1. From germline, CDR1 is GTSNPN and CDR2 SVGIG (reference sequence). This CDR3 contains 11 residues. J lost 3 bases, V lost 4 bases, and 0 bases had no gene match. In DNA, the CDR3 is TGTGCCTGGACAGGGGGCTACGAGCAGTACTTC. Translation gives CAWTGGYEQYF.

V and J are TRBV6-5 and TRBJ2-7; D is unresolved. CDR1 is MNHEY and CDR2 is SVGAGI in the germline V gene. The CDR3 extends over 12 amino acids. Trimming removed 10 bases from V and 4 bases from J, with 14 bases in between. CDR3 region: CATRGSPYEQYF. DNA for the CDR3: TGTGCCACCCGAGGAAGTCCGTACGAGCAGTACTTC.